The 21 T cell receptor beta chains below were found in one sample sequenced in a study of T cells in Graves' hyperthyroidism and ophthalmopathy. From RNA transcripts, TCR beta CDR3 regions were amplified. When the TCR CDR3 underwent first-round RT-PCR, the HTBI primer set was used. TCRdb reanalysed the multiplex PCR reads using MiXCR and keeps one entry per CDR3 protein. The data show around 300,000 distinct CDR3 sequences, approximately 12% seen once. Material for sequencing was blood. These receptors were collected from a woman between 25 and 40 years old with Graves' hyperthyroidism that later progressed to Graves' ophthalmopathy.

The sample holds many counts of this clonotype. The rearrangement links TRBV24-1 to TRBJ2-3; TRBD1 agrees at 8 bases. Germline trimming cut 9 bases from V and 5 bases from J; bases unmatched to any gene: 6. This CDR3 contains 13 residues. Germline CDR1 and CDR2: KGHDR and SFDVKD. As DNA, the CDR3 is TGTGCCACCTCAGGACAGGGCGTAGATACGCAGTATTTT. It specifies CATSGQGVDTQYF.

Many counts were recorded for this clonotype. This chain links TRBV10-3 with TRBJ2-1, with 9 bases fitting TRBD2. Per the germline V gene, CDR1 is ENHRY and CDR2 is SYGVKD. The CDR3 has 16 residues. The V and J ends lost 4 bases and 6 bases, in that order; junction bases with no gene match: 10. The DNA of the CDR3 is TGTGCCATCAGTGTGGTAGCGGGAGCGGGGGGCAATGAGCAGTTCTTC. Translated, it gives CAISVVAGAGGNEQFF.

The table lists this clonotype with many counts. This chain links TRBV30 with TRBJ2-5, with D hard to call. Germline CDR1 reads GTSNPN; CDR2 reads SVGIG (reference sequence). This CDR3 has 13 amino acids. Between the trimmed V and J ends, which lost 2 bases and 2 bases, there was a span of 9 bases. In DNA, the CDR3 is TGTGCCTGGAGTCAGGTCCCACAAGAGACCCAGTACTTC. Residues: CAWSQVPQETQYF. Looking up the rest from reference TRBV30 and TRBJ2-5 gives the full variable domain: SQTIHQWPATLVQPVGSPLSLECTVEGTSNPNLYWYRQAAGRGLQLLFYSVGIGQISSEVPQNLSASRPQDRQFILSSKKLLLSDSGFYLCAWSQVPQETQYFGPGTRLLVL.

This clonotype was seen a single time. The J gene is TRBJ2-1, the V gene TRBV15; D is possibly TRBD2 (5 bases). Looked up from germline, CDR1 is LNHNV and CDR2 is YYDKDF (reference sequence). V was clipped by 1 base and J by 12 bases, with 10 bases between them. This CDR3 comprises 12 residues. CDR3 protein: CATSRGRRGQFF. The CDR3 DNA sequence: TGTGCCACCAGCAGAGGGAGACGGGGGCAGTTCTTC. The full variable domain, completed using reference TRBV15 and TRBJ2-1, is DAMVIQNPRYQVTQFGKPVTLSCSQTLNHNVMYWYQQKSSQAPKLLFHYYDKDFNNEADTPDNFQSRRPNTSFCFLDIRSPGLGDTAMYLCATSRGRRGQFFGPGTRLTVL.

This clonotype was counted at least ten times. The rearrangement uses TRBV7-3 and TRBJ1-1, with D possibly TRBD1 on 5 matching bases. The CDR3 is 15 amino acids. CDR1 is SGHTA and CDR2 is FQGTGA in the germline V gene. V was shortened by 5 bases and J by 1 base, with 14 bases between the two germline ends. DNA of the CDR3: TGTGCCAGCAGCCCCATGGACGGGGGGAACACTGAAGCTTTCTTT. This codes for CASSPMDGGNTEAFF.

This clonotype showed up just a few times. A read error is likely, as this CDR3 ends without the conserved phenylalanine or tryptophan. This sequence joins TRBV28 and TRBJ2-2, with D possibly called TRBD1 or TRBD2 (5 bases each). V was clipped by 6 bases and J by 4 bases, with 9 bases between them. CDR3 size: 13 residues. CDR1 MDHEN and CDR2 SYDVKM come from the germline V gene. The CDR3 sequence is CASSWGSTGELFS. CDR3 DNA: TGTGCCAGCAGCTGGGGGAGCACCGGGGAGCTGTTTTCT.

This clonotype was counted a few times. The chain carries TRBV6-4 and TRBJ2-1; 16 bases align to TRBD2. CDR3 size: 15 residues. Germline V lookup: CDR1 MRHNA, CDR2 SNTAGT. Germline trimming cut 4 bases from V and 8 bases from J; bases unmatched to any gene: 2. CDR3 loop: CASSAGTSGRDEQFF. In DNA form, the CDR3 reads TGTGCCAGCAGTGCCGGGACTAGCGGGAGGGATGAGCAGTTCTTC.

This clonotype came up many times. The CDR3 DNA reads TGTGCCATCAGTGGAGCGGGAGGGGCCTACAATGAGCAGTTCTTC. Its translation is CAISGAGGAYNEQFF. The chain links TRBV10-3 to TRBJ2-1; TRBD2 matches at 10 bases. The germline V gene has CDR1 ENHRY and CDR2 SYGVKD. The CDR3 runs 15 residues. Germline trimming cut 4 bases from V and 2 bases from J; bases unmatched to any gene: 2.

Only a few counts were recorded for this clonotype. The rearrangement links TRBV9 to TRBJ2-1, with TRBD2 matching over 9 bases. Losses at the gene ends were 0 bases for V and 5 bases for J; bases not matched to a gene: 3. From germline, CDR1 is SGDLS and CDR2 YYNGEE. The CDR3 loop spans 15 amino acids. The CDR3 loop is CASSVVPSGNNEQFF. CDR3 in DNA: TGTGCCAGCAGCGTAGTGCCTAGCGGGAACAATGAGCAGTTCTTC.

Of note for this clonotype: Mismatch with germline at one junction end may stem from a read error. The V call is TRBV10-3, the J call TRBJ2-2; D call uncertain. This CDR3 has 15 amino acids. The germline gives CDR1 ENHRY, CDR2 SYGVKD. CDR3 coding DNA: TGTGCCATGAGTGTAGTTGAGGCGAACACCGGGGAGCTGTTTTTT. As protein: CAMSVVEANTGELFF.

This clonotype showed up many times. The J gene is TRBJ1-2, the V gene TRBV20-1, with a tentative D call TRBD1 (5 bases). Germline V gene sequence: CDR1 DFQATT, CDR2 SNEGSKA (reference sequence). The CDR3 runs 11 residues. Trimming pared 6 bases from V and 8 bases from J, leaving 13 bases between. The CDR3 region is CSAGAGTGYTF. The CDR3 DNA reads as TGCAGTGCCGGAGCGGGGACCGGCTACACCTTC.

This clonotype was seen ten or more times. The J gene is TRBJ1-2, the V gene TRBV2; TRBD1 might be the D (5 bases). V lost 8 bases to trimming and J lost 4 bases, with 14 bases between them. This CDR3 has 13 amino acids. The germline V gene encodes CDR1 SNHLY and CDR2 FYNNEI. The CDR3 spells CASLLGPGYGYTF. The CDR3 DNA reads TGTGCCAGCTTATTGGGGCCGGGCTATGGCTACACCTTC.

V is TRBV5-1 and J is TRBJ1-1; no reliable D call. The germline V and J ends were trimmed by 1 base and 7 bases, with 11 bases remaining between them. The germline gives CDR1 SGHRS, CDR2 YFSETQ. The CDR3 spans 13 residues. In DNA form, the CDR3 reads TGCGCCAGCAGCTTGATCTCCGGGAGTGAAGCTTTCTTT. Translated, it gives CASSLISGSEAFF. The full variable domain, with the rest looked up from reference TRBV5-1 and TRBJ1-1, is KAGVTQTPRYLIKTRGQQVTLSCSPISGHRSVSWYQQTPGQGLQFLFEYFSETQRNKGNFPGRFSGRQFSNSRSEMNVSTLELGDSALYLCASSLISGSEAFFGQGTRLTVV.

This clonotype showed up many times. V usage is TRBV20-1 and J usage is TRBJ2-7; 9 bases map to TRBD2. From germline, CDR1 is DFQATT and CDR2 SNEGSKA (reference sequence). Trimming at V came to 5 bases and at J to 2 bases, leaving 10 bases not matched to a gene. This CDR3 has 15 residues. The CDR3: CSAPRLAAPTYEQYF. The CDR3 coding sequence is TGCAGTGCTCCGCGACTAGCGGCCCCCACCTACGAGCAGTACTTC.

The sample holds many counts of this clonotype. The genes are TRBV7-9 and TRBJ2-2; 7 bases match TRBD2. Trimming cost V 4 bases and J 0 bases; bases outside gene matches: 5. This CDR3 region has 16 residues. The germline V gene encodes CDR1 SEHNR and CDR2 FQNEAQ (reference sequence). The CDR3 bases are TGTGCCAGCAGCTCACCGGGACTAACGAACACCGGGGAGCTGTTTTTT. It yields the protein CASSSPGLTNTGELFF.

At least ten counts were recorded for this clonotype. This rearrangement joins TRBV6-2 or TRBV6-3 to TRBJ2-7, with 14 positions matching TRBD2. Trimming removed 5 bases from V and 6 bases from J; junction bases left unmatched: 9. CDR3 length equals 16 residues. The germline V gene encodes CDR1 MNHEY and CDR2 SVGEGT. The CDR3 coding sequence is TGTGCCAGCAGTGTCTTCGTAGGACTAGCGGGAGGCGAGCAGTACTTC. Protein: CASSVFVGLAGGEQYF.

The table lists this clonotype with many counts. The chain links TRBV20-1 to TRBJ2-7; 8 nucleotides agree with TRBD2. This CDR3 is 15 amino acids long. Trimming cost V 5 bases and J 4 bases; bases outside gene matches: 13. CDR1 is DFQATT and CDR2 is SNEGSKA in the germline V gene (reference sequence). This chain's CDR3 is CSALNQREPWYEQYF. In DNA, the CDR3 is TGCAGTGCTCTAAACCAGCGGGAGCCTTGGTACGAGCAGTACTTC.

The chain couples TRBV6-2 or TRBV6-3 to TRBJ2-1; 12 nucleotides agree with TRBD2. The germline V gene encodes CDR1 MNHEY and CDR2 SVGEGT. The CDR3 spans 12 residues. With 6 bases clipped from V and 10 bases from J, the junction kept 1 base outside the gene matches. The CDR3 nucleotides read TGTGCCAGCAGAGGGACTAGCGGGGAGCAGTTCTTC. Residues: CASRGTSGEQFF.

This clonotype was seen at least ten times. The CDR3 sequence: CASSFGTGTNTQYF. CDR3 sequence (DNA): TGTGCCAGCAGTTTTGGGACAGGGACAAATACGCAGTATTTT. The rearrangement uses TRBV28 and TRBJ2-3; 9 bases line up with TRBD1. The germline V gene encodes CDR1 MDHEN and CDR2 SYDVKM. The CDR3 is 14 residues long. After removal of 3 bases from V and 7 bases from J, the junction contained 5 bases not matched to a gene.

The table lists this clonotype with many counts. The chain employs TRBV7-8 and TRBJ2-3; 14 bases line up with TRBD2. Germline assignment: CDR1 SGHVS and CDR2 FQNEAQ. Losses at the gene ends were 3 bases for V and 0 bases for J; bases not matched to a gene: 2. The CDR3 totals 17 residues. The chain's CDR3 is CASSFRLAGGSTDTQYF. The CDR3, as DNA: TGTGCCAGCAGCTTCCGACTAGCGGGAGGGAGCACAGATACGCAGTATTTT.

This clonotype has at least ten counts. This chain joins TRBV27 and TRBJ2-5, with TRBD1 as a possible D gene (6 bases). V was pared by 6 bases and J by 5 bases, with 19 bases between. This CDR3 comprises 15 residues. CDR1 and CDR2 from the germline V gene are MNHEY and SMNVEV (reference sequence). The CDR3 protein is CASSALDSSVETQYF. CDR3 bases: TGTGCCAGCAGCGCGCTGGACAGTTCGGTGGAGACCCAGTACTTC.